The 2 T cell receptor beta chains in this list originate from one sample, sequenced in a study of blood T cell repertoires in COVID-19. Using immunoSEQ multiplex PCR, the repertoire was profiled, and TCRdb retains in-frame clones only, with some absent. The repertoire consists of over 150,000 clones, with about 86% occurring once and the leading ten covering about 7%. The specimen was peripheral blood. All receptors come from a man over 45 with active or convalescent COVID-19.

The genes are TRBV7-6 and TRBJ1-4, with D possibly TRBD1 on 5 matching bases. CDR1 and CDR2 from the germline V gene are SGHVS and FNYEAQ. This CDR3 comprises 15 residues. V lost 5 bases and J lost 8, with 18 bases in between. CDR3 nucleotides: TGTGCCAGCAGCGATAGCGGGGCGCAGTGGGAAAAACTGTTTTTT. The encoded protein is CASSDSGAQWEKLFF. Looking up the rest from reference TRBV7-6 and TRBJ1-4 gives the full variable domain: GAGVSQSPRYKVTKRGQDVALRCDPISGHVSLYWYRQALGQGPEFLTYFNYEAQQDKSGLPNDRFSAERPEGSISTLTIQRTEQRDSAMYRCASSDSGAQWEKLFFGSGTQLSVL.

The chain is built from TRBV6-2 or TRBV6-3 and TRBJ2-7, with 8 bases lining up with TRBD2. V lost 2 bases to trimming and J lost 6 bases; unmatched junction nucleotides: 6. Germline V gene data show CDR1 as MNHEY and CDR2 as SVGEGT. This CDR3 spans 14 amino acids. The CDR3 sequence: CASSYLGTRREQYF. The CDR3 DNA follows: TGTGCCAGCAGTTACCTAGGGACTAGGCGCGAGCAGTACTTC.